The 10 T cell receptor beta chains in this list originate from one sample, sequenced in a study of blood T cell repertoires in COVID-19. TCRdb's table, derived via immunoSEQ multiplex PCR, lists solely in-frame clones and lacks some. The sample contains some 120,000 clones, around three quarters of which appear only once. Source material: peripheral blood. The receptor source for this set is a human donor in a cohort sampled during active COVID-19.

The V gene is TRBV6-1, the J gene TRBJ2-5, with TRBD2 identical over 14 bases. Germline V gene lookup returns CDR1 MNHNS and CDR2 SASEGT. The CDR3 totals 16 residues. The V gene end was trimmed by 4 bases and the J gene end by 5 bases; junction bases not matched to a gene: 6. The CDR3 spells CASSGLAGGPWETQYF. The CDR3 DNA is TGTGCCAGCAGTGGACTAGCGGGGGGGCCTTGGGAGACCCAGTACTTC.

This clone was seen ten or more times. The chain recombines TRBV19 with TRBJ1-2; D not certain. Germline loops: CDR1 LNHDA, CDR2 SQIVND (reference sequence). The CDR3 spans 12 residues. Trimming pared 7 bases from V and 1 base from J, leaving 7 bases between. The CDR3 spells CASTPGNYGYTF. CDR3 nucleotide sequence: TGTGCCAGTACCCCGGGTAACTATGGCTACACCTTC.

CDR3 sequence (DNA): TGTGCCAGCCAACGGACAGGGGCTTATGGCTACACCTTC. Amino acid sequence: CASQRTGAYGYTF. The chain couples TRBV28 to TRBJ1-2; 9 bases fit TRBD1. CDR1 MDHEN and CDR2 SYDVKM come from the germline V gene. The CDR3 is 13 residues long. V trimming: 8 bases; J trimming: 5 bases; junction bases outside the gene matches: 6.

This clone was picked up a small number of times. The chain combines TRBV30 with TRBJ2-2, with D possibly being TRBD2 (6 bases). Germline V gives CDR1 GTSNPN, CDR2 SVGIG (reference sequence). The CDR3 is 14 amino acids. Deletions cut 0 bases from V and 4 bases from J, with 9 bases between. This CDR3 reads CAWSVGGITGELFF. The CDR3 nucleotides are TGTGCCTGGAGTGTCGGGGGAATCACCGGGGAGCTGTTTTTT.

This clone has only one observation. The rearrangement joins TRBV27 to TRBJ2-7; tentatively, D is TRBD1 (6 bases). Germline assignment: CDR1 MNHEY and CDR2 SMNVEV (reference sequence). Trimming left V 0 bases short and J 3 bases short, with 12 bases between. CDR3 size: 15 residues. CDR3 protein: CASSLSQGIDYEQYF. In DNA, the CDR3 is TGTGCCAGCAGTTTATCACAGGGAATCGACTACGAGCAGTACTTC.

J is TRBJ2-1 and V is TRBV3-1 (or the pseudogene TRBV3-2), with D perhaps matching TRBD1 (5 bases). V lost 4 bases to trimming and J lost 7 bases, with 14 bases between them. The CDR3 runs to 14 residues. Looked up from germline, CDR1 is LGHDT and CDR2 is YNNKEL (reference sequence). CDR3 DNA sequence: TGTGCCAGCAGCCTCGCTTCAACAGGTAATGAGCAGTTCTTC. Translation: CASSLASTGNEQFF.

The chain couples TRBV2 to TRBJ1-4; 9 nucleotides agree with TRBD1. Unmatched junction bases numbered 6, after V lost 5 bases and J lost 5 bases. The CDR3 has 15 amino acids. Germline V gene sequence: CDR1 SNHLY, CDR2 FYNNEI. CDR3 coding DNA: TGTGCCAGCAGTCAACCCACAGGGGGCAATGAAAAACTGTTTTTT. It encodes CASSQPTGGNEKLFF.

The chain is built from TRBV7-2 and TRBJ1-2, with D possibly being TRBD1 (5 bases). The CDR3 has 13 residues. V dropped 3 bases and J dropped 8 bases, with 13 bases sitting between them. CDR1 is SGHTA, CDR2 FQGNSA, per germline. The CDR3 DNA reads as TGTGCCAGCAGCTTGTTCAGGGTTGGAGGCTACACCTTC. It encodes CASSLFRVGGYTF.

The rearrangement uses TRBV11-2 and TRBJ2-1, with TRBD2 matching over 7 bases. CDR1 is SGHAT, CDR2 FQNNGV, per germline. The CDR3 is 16 residues long. J lost 6 bases, V lost 6 bases, and 14 bases had no gene match. The CDR3 DNA reads as TGTGCCAGCAGACCCCGGAGAGGAACGGGGGGCAATGAGCAGTTCTTC. This sequence encodes CASRPRRGTGGNEQFF.

The chain carries TRBV18 and TRBJ1-1, with 11 bases that match TRBD1. Germline trimming cut 7 bases from V and 5 bases from J; bases unmatched to any gene: 9. Germline values: CDR1 KGHSH, CDR2 LQKENI. The CDR3 sequence is 15 residues long. CDR3 bases: TGTGCCAGCTGGCCCGGGACAGGGGGAAGAACTGAAGCTTTCTTT. As protein: CASWPGTGGRTEAFF.